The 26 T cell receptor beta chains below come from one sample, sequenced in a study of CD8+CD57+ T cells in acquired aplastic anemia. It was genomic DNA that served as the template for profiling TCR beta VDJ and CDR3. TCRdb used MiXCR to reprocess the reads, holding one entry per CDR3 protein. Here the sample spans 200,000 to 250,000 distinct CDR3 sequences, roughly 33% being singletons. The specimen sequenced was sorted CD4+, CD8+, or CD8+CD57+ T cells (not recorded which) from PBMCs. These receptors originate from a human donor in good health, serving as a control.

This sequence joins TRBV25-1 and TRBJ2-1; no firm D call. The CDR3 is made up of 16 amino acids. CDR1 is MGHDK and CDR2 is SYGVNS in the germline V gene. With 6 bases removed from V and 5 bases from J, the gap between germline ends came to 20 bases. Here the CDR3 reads CASSSFERAPDNEQFF. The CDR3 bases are TGTGCCAGCAGCTCCTTCGAGCGAGCCCCGGACAATGAGCAGTTCTTC. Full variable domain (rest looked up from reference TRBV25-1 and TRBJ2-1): EADIYQTPRYLVIGTGKKITLECSQTMGHDKMYWYQQDPGMELHLIHYSYGVNSTEKGDLSSESTVSRIRTEHFPLTLESARPSHTSQYLCASSSFERAPDNEQFFGPGTRLTVL.

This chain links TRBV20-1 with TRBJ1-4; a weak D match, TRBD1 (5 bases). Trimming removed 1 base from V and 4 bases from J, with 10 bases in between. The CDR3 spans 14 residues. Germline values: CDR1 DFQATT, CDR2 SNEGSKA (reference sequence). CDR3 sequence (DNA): TGCAGTGCTAGAGGGCAGGGATTTAATGAAAAACTGTTTTTT. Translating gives CSARGQGFNEKLFF.

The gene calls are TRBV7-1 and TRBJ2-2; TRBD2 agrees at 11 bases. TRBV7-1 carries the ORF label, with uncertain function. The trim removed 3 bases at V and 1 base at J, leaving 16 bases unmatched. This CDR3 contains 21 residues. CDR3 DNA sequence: TGTGCCAGCAGCTCCCGACTCGTGGCACTAGCGGGGGCAATGAACACCGGGGAGCTGTTTTTT. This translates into CASSSRLVALAGAMNTGELFF.

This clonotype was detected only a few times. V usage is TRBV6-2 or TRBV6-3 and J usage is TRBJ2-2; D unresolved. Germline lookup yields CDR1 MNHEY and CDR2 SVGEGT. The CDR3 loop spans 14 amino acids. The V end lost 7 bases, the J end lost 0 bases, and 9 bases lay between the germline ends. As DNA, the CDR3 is TGTGCCAGCACCAGACCCGCGAACACCGGGGAGCTGTTTTTT. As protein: CASTRPANTGELFF.

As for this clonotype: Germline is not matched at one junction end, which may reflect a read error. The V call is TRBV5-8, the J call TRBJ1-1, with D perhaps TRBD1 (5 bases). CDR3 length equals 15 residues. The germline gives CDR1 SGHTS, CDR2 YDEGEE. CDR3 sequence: CASRLVGRGNTEAFF. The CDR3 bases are TGTGCCAGCAGGTTGGTGGGACGGGGGAACACTGAAGCTTTCTTT.

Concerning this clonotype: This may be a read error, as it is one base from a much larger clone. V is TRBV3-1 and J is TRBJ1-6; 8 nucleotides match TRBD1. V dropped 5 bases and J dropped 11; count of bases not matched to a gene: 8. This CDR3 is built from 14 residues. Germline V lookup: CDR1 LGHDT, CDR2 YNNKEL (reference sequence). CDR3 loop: CASSADRVLPPLHF. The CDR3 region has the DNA TGTGCCAGCAGCGCGGACAGGGTCCTCCCACCCCTCCACTTT.

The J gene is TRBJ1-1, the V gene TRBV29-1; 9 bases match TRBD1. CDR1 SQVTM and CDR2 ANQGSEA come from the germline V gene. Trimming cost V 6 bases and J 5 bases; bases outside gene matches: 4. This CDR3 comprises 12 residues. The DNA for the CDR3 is TGCAGCGTACCACAGGGGGCTACTGAAGCTTTCTTT. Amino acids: CSVPQGATEAFF.

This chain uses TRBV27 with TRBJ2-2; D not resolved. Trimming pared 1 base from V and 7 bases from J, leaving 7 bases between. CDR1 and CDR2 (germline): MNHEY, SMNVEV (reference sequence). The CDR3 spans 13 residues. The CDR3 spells CASSLYLGGELFF. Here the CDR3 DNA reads TGTGCCAGCAGTTTATATCTAGGCGGGGAGCTGTTTTTT.

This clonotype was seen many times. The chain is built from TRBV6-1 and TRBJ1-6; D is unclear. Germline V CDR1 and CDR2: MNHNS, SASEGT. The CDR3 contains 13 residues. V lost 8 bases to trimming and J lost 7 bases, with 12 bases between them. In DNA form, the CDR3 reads TGTGCCAGCGGGAGCGGCCCCAATTCACCCCTCCACTTT. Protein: CASGSGPNSPLHF.

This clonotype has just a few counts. CDR3 sequence (DNA): TGCGCCAGCGGGGACAGGGGGAACACCGGGGAGCTGTTTTTT. Translated, it gives CASGDRGNTGELFF. This sequence joins TRBV5-1 and TRBJ2-2; 10 bases are a match to TRBD1. The germline CDR1 and CDR2 sequences are SGHRS and YFSETQ. The junction had 1 base not matched to a gene; V was cut back by 7 bases and J by 1 base. This CDR3 is built from 14 residues.

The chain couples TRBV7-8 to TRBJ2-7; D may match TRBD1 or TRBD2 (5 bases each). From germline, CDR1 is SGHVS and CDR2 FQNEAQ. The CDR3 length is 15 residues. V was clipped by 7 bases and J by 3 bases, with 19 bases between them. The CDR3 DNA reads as TGTGCCAGCACCGATTCCAGGGTGGGGGACTACGAGCAGTACTTC. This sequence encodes CASTDSRVGDYEQYF.

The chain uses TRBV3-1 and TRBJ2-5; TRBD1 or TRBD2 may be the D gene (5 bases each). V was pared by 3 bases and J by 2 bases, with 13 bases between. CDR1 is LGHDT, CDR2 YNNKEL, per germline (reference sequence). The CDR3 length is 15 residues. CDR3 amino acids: CASSHAGTLQETQYF. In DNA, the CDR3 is TGTGCCAGCAGCCACGCCGGGACGTTACAAGAGACCCAGTACTTC.

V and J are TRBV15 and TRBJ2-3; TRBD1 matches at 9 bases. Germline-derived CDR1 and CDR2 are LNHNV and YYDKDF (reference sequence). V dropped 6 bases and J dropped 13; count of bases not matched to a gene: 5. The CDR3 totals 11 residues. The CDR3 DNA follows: TGTGCCACCAGAACACAGGGGGCGAAGTATTTT. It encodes CATRTQGAKYF.

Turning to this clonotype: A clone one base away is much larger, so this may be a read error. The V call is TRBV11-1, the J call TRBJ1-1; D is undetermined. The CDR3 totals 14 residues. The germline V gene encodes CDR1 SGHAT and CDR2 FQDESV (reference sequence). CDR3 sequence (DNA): TGTGCCAGCAGCTATGACACCATGAACACTGGAGCTTTCTTT. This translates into CASSYDTMNTGAFF.

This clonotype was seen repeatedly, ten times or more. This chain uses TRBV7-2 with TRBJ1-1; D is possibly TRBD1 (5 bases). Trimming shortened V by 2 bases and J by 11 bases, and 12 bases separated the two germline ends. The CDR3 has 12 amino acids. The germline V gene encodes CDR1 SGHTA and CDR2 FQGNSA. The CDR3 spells CASSLSQGAAFF. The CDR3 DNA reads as TGTGCCAGCAGCTTAAGCCAGGGTGCGGCTTTCTTT.

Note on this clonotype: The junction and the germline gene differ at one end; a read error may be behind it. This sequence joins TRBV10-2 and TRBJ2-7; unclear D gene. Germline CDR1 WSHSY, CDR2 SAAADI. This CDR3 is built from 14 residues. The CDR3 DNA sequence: TGTGCCAGCTCACCACCGGGTTCAGGCTACGAGCAGTACTTC. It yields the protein CASSPPGSGYEQYF.

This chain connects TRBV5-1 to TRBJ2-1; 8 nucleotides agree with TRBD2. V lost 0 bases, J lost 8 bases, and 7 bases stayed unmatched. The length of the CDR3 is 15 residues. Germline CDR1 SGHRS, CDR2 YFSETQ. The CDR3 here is CASSLAGLASHEQFF. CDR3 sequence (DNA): TGCGCCAGCAGCTTGGCCGGACTAGCCTCCCATGAGCAGTTCTTC.

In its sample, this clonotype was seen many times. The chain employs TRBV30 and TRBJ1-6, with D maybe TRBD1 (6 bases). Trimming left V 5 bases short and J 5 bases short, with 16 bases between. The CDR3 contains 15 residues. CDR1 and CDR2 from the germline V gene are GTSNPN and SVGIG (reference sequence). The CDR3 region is CAWRDTWTDNSPLHF. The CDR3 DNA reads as TGTGCCTGGCGCGATACTTGGACAGATAATTCACCCCTCCACTTT.

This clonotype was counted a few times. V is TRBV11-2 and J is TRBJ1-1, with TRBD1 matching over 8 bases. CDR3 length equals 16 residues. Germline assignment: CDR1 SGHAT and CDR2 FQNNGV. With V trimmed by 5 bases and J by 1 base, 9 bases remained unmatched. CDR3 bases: TGTGCCAGCAGCCGGGGACAGGCGGGTTGGAACACTGAAGCTTTCTTT. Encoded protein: CASSRGQAGWNTEAFF.

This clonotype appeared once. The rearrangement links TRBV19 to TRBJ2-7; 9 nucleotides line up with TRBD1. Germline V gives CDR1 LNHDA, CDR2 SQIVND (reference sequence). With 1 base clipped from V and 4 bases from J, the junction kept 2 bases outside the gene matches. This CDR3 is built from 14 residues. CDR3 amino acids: CASSIGTGVYEQYF. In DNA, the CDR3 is TGTGCCAGTAGTATAGGGACAGGGGTGTACGAGCAGTACTTC.

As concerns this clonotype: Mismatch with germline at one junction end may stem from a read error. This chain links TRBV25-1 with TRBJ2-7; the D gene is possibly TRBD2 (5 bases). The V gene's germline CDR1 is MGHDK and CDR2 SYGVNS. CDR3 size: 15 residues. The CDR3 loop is CASSERLGVTYERYF. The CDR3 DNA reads TGTGCCAGCAGTGAGCGTCTGGGAGTCACCTACGAGCGGTACTTC.

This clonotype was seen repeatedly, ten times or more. As DNA, the CDR3 is TGTGCCAGTAGTCCCGGGACAGGGAGGAGTCAGCCCCAGCATTTT. Its translation is CASSPGTGRSQPQHF. The chain carries TRBV19 and TRBJ1-5, with TRBD1 identical over 9 bases. Germline assignment: CDR1 LNHDA and CDR2 SQIVND (reference sequence). With V trimmed by 5 bases and J by 6 bases, 8 bases remained unmatched. This CDR3 has 15 residues.

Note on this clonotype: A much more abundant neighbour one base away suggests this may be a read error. The CDR3 sequence is CASSPHPQGTQYF. CDR3 sequence (DNA): TGTGCCAGCAGCCCGCACCCCCAAGGGACCCAGTACTTC. This chain connects TRBV9 to TRBJ2-5; D is undetermined. This CDR3 comprises 13 residues. In germline, CDR1 is SGDLS, CDR2 YYNGEE.

The CDR3 nucleotides read TGTGCCAGCAGCTGGCGGGTCGAGACCCAGTACTTC. Its protein product is CASSWRVETQYF. The chain recombines TRBV7-2 with TRBJ2-5, with D possibly matching TRBD2 (5 bases). The CDR3 is 12 residues long. Trimming left V 4 bases short and J 5 bases short, with 8 bases between. Germline V CDR1 and CDR2: SGHTA, FQGNSA.

The CDR3 region is CASSGLGQILHQPQHF. In nucleotides, the CDR3 is TGTGCCAGCAGTGGATTGGGGCAGATCCTCCATCAGCCCCAGCATTTT. This chain links TRBV25-1 with TRBJ1-5, with D perhaps TRBD1 (5 bases). The germline V gene has CDR1 MGHDK and CDR2 SYGVNS. V was pared by 4 bases and J by 5 bases, with 18 bases between. CDR3 length equals 16 residues.

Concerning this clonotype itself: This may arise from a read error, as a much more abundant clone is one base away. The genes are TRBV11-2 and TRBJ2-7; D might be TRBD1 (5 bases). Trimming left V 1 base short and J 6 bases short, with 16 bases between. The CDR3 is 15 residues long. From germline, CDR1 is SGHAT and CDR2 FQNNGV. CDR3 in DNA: TGTGCCAGCAGCTTAGTCGGTTCGACCAGGGTCGAGCAGTACTTC. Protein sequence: CASSLVGSTRVEQYF. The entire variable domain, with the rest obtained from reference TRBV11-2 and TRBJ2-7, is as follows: EAGVAQSPRYKIIEKRQSVAFWCNPISGHATLYWYQQILGQGPKLLIQFQNNGVVDDSQLPKDRFSAERLKGVDSTLKIQPAKLEDSAVYLCASSLVGSTRVEQYFGPGTRLTVT.